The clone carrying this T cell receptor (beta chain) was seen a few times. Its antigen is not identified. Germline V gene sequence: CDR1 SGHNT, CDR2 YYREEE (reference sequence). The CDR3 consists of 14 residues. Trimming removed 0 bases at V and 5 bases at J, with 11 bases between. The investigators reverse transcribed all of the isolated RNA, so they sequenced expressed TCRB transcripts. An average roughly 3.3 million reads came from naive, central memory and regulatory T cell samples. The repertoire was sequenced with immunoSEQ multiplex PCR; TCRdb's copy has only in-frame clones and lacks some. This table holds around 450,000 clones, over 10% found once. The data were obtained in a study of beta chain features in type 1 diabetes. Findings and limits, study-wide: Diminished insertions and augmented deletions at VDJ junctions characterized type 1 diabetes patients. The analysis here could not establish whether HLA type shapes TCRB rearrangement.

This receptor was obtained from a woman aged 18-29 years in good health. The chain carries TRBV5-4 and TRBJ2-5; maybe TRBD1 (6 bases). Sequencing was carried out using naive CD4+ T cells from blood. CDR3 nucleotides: TGTGCCAGCAGCTTGGGCAGGGGATGGGAGACCCAGTACTTC. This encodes CASSLGRGWETQYF.